The 3 T cell receptor beta chains listed next were all sequenced from one sample in a study of cytotoxic CD8 clonotypes in ibrutinib-treated CLL. The method was immunoSEQ multiplex PCR; TCRdb's version includes in-frame clones alone and lacks a portion of them. Found here are more than 60,000 clones, approximately 87% of them singletons; the top ten hold more than 35%. The input for sequencing was PBMCs, taken after 24 months of ibrutinib treatment. These receptors all come from a human donor with chronic lymphocytic leukemia.

The V and J genes are TRBV29-1 and TRBJ1-6; TRBD1 agrees at 7 bases. The CDR3 totals 14 residues. CDR1 is SQVTM, CDR2 ANQGSEA, per germline. V dropped 6 bases and J dropped 7; count of bases not matched to a gene: 9. DNA of the CDR3: TGCAGCGTGGGAACCGGGACAGAGAATTCACCCCTCCACTTT. Its protein is CSVGTGTENSPLHF.

Written as DNA, the CDR3 is TGTGCCAGCAGCTTAGCGCCGATGTATTGGCTGTTTTTT. Translating it yields CASSLAPMYWLFF. The rearrangement links TRBV7-2 to TRBJ2-2; D is uncertain. The CDR3 is 13 residues long. Looked up from germline, CDR1 is SGHTA and CDR2 is FQGNSA. The V end lost 0 bases, the J end lost 13 bases, and 12 bases lay between the germline ends.

The rearrangement uses TRBV6-1 and TRBJ1-5, with D unclear. In germline, CDR1 is MNHNS, CDR2 SASEGT. Trimming cost V 5 bases and J 4 bases, with 0 bases left between them. This CDR3 has 10 residues. The CDR3 DNA is TGTGCCAGCAGTAATCAGCCCCAGCATTTT. Translation: CASSNQPQHF.